The rows below give T cell receptor beta chains drawn from one sample of a study of neoadjuvant anti-PD-1 for oral cavity cancer. This table comes from immunoSEQ multiplex PCR, and its TCRdb copy is limited to in-frame clones, with some not included. The sample records just over 65,000 clones, roughly 84% being singletons. Sequencing used PBMCs, obtained after nivolumab (anti-PD-1) treatment. The receptors were sampled from a person aged 40 to 85 with oral cavity squamous cell carcinoma. Both conserved end residues are part of each CDR3.

>TRBV19
CASSDGQGPSYGYTF
>TRBV5-1
CASSLQGGGPQETQYF
>TRBV5-5
CASSLLAGFNEQFF
>TRBV13
CASSLGSQSQETQYF
>TRBV5-1
CASSSQDTQYF
>TRBV18
CASSPEVYNEQFF
>TRBV9
CASSPGQSALGNQPQHF
>TRBV27
CASNPIGNYEQFF
>TRBV6-1
CASSEEAIGGYTF
>TRBV19
CASSRVLDRGYQPQHF
>TRBV13
CASSLDRGGMDF
>TRBV5-1
CASSLGPRGNEETQYF
>TRBV4-1
CASSHQRTENYEQYF
>TRBV30
CAWSTGQGYGYTF
>TRBV20-1
CSVGDTDTQYF